This T cell receptor (beta chain) was sequenced in a study of blood T cell repertoires in COVID-19. Study as a whole: Acute and convalescent COVID-19 samples came from the United States, Italy and Spain.

What the recovered Cohort 3 donors had was two negative PCRs, clearance, or symptom resolution. Regarding this clone: The sample holds other DNA sequences that translate to the same CDR3.

Repertoires were generated with immunoSEQ multiplex PCR, while TCRdb's copy carries only in-frame clones and drops some. This table holds around 250,000 clones, 70% to 90% found once. The J segment lost 3 bases and the V segment lost 0 bases, leaving 1 base of the junction unmatched. CDR3 length: 15 amino acids. Germline-derived CDR1 and CDR2 are SGHRS and YFSETQ. The gene calls are TRBV5-1 and TRBJ2-1; 9 positions agree with TRBD1. The specimen sequenced was PBMCs or T cells enriched from blood (not recorded which). The sequence was obtained from a woman in her fifties or sixties who had recovered from COVID-19. The CDR3 nucleotides read TGCGCCAGCAGCTTGGAGGGACAGGGCTACAATGAGCAGTTCTTC. Encoded protein: CASSLEGQGYNEQFF. The full variable domain, rest sourced from reference TRBV5-1 and TRBJ2-1, is KAGVTQTPRYLIKTRGQQVTLSCSPISGHRSVSWYQQTPGQGLQFLFEYFSETQRNKGNFPGRFSGRQFSNSRSEMNVSTLELGDSALYLCASSLEGQGYNEQFFGPGTRLTVL.